These T cell receptor beta chains were read from a single sample in a study of blood T cell repertoires in COVID-19. The method was immunoSEQ multiplex PCR; TCRdb's version includes in-frame clones alone and lacks a portion of them. The repertoire holds around 130,000 clones, with roughly 80% as singletons. Sequenced: PBMCs or T cells enriched from blood (not recorded which). Receptors were obtained from a woman aged 18-29 years who had been exposed to COVID-19. Each CDR3 is given with its conserved first and last residue. The order of the fields is D gene, clone size, V gene, J gene, CDR3 length, CDR3 DNA, CDR3 protein. The D gene is left open where the match is weak. The size field is filled for only some rows; it gives once, few, many or a size class.

d_call: -
clone_size: -
v_call: TRBV30
j_call: TRBJ1-2
cdr3_length: 13
cdr3_nt: TGTGCCTGGAGTACAGGACTAAACTATGGCTACACCTTC
cdr3_aa: CAWSTGLNYGYTF

d_call: TRBD2
clone_size: once
v_call: TRBV7-9
j_call: TRBJ2-7
cdr3_length: 15
cdr3_nt: TGTGCCAGCAGCCCCCGGACTAGCGGGATCTACGAGCAGTACTTC
cdr3_aa: CASSPRTSGIYEQYF

d_call: -
clone_size: -
v_call: TRBV28
j_call: TRBJ2-1
cdr3_length: 11
cdr3_nt: TGTGCCAGCAGTCCAAACAATGAGCAGTTCTTC
cdr3_aa: CASSPNNEQFF

d_call: -
clone_size: -
v_call: TRBV5-8
j_call: TRBJ2-3
cdr3_length: 13
cdr3_nt: TGTGCCAGCAGACTCCTTAGCACAGATACGCAGTATTTT
cdr3_aa: CASRLLSTDTQYF

d_call: -
clone_size: -
v_call: TRBV6-5
j_call: TRBJ1-1
cdr3_length: 14
cdr3_nt: TGTGCCAGCAACCTAGCCGGACCGGGCACTGAAGCTTTCTTT
cdr3_aa: CASNLAGPGTEAFF

d_call: TRBD1
clone_size: -
v_call: TRBV19
j_call: TRBJ1-2
cdr3_length: 15
cdr3_nt: TGTGCCAGTAGTATCCTCGGGACAGGGAGCTATGGCTACACCTTC
cdr3_aa: CASSILGTGSYGYTF

d_call: TRBD2
clone_size: -
v_call: TRBV19
j_call: TRBJ2-1
cdr3_length: 16
cdr3_nt: TGTGCCAGTAGCAGAGAGGGCGGGAGGGCCTACAATGAGCAGTTCTTC
cdr3_aa: CASSREGGRAYNEQFF

d_call: TRBD2
clone_size: -
v_call: TRBV7-7
j_call: TRBJ2-5
cdr3_length: 16
cdr3_nt: TGTGCCAGCAGGCGAGGACTAGCGGATCTACAAGAGACCCAGTACTTC
cdr3_aa: CASRRGLADLQETQYF

d_call: TRBD2
clone_size: few
v_call: TRBV7-9
j_call: TRBJ2-3
cdr3_length: 12
cdr3_nt: TGTGCCAGCAGGGGACGGGAGGGTACGCAGTATTTT
cdr3_aa: CASRGREGTQYF

d_call: TRBD1
clone_size: -
v_call: TRBV28
j_call: TRBJ1-5
cdr3_length: 15
cdr3_nt: TGTGCCAGCAGACCAACAGGGGGGGGCAATCAGCCCCAGCATTTT
cdr3_aa: CASRPTGGGNQPQHF

d_call: -
clone_size: -
v_call: TRBV28
j_call: TRBJ1-2
cdr3_length: 13
cdr3_nt: TGTGCCAGCAGTTTAGCCAGGAACTATGGCTACACCTTC
cdr3_aa: CASSLARNYGYTF

d_call: TRBD1
clone_size: -
v_call: TRBV25-1
j_call: TRBJ2-7
cdr3_length: 15
cdr3_nt: TGTGCCAGCAGTGACCCCAGGGGGTTCTCCTACGAGCAGTACTTC
cdr3_aa: CASSDPRGFSYEQYF

d_call: TRBD1
clone_size: -
v_call: TRBV28
j_call: TRBJ2-3
cdr3_length: 14
cdr3_nt: TGTGCCAGCAGTTCGGGACAGGGGACAGATACGCAGTATTTT
cdr3_aa: CASSSGQGTDTQYF

d_call: TRBD2
clone_size: once
v_call: TRBV27
j_call: TRBJ2-2
cdr3_length: 16
cdr3_nt: TGTGCCAGCAGTCCGGGACTAGCGGGCTGGGAGAGGGAGCTGTTTTTT
cdr3_aa: CASSPGLAGWERELFF

d_call: -
clone_size: -
v_call: TRBV7-9
j_call: TRBJ2-2
cdr3_length: 15
cdr3_nt: TGTGCCAGCAGACTGGGGACATTGAACACCGGGGAGCTGTTTTTT
cdr3_aa: CASRLGTLNTGELFF

d_call: -
clone_size: -
v_call: TRBV7-5
j_call: TRBJ2-4
cdr3_length: 13
cdr3_nt: TGTGTCAGAAGCTTACTCTGTAAAAACATTCAGTACTTC
cdr3_aa: CVRSLLCKNIQYF

d_call: TRBD1
clone_size: once
v_call: TRBV15
j_call: TRBJ2-5
cdr3_length: 19
cdr3_nt: TGTGCCACCAGCAGTCTAGGGGGACAGGGGCGGACTAGGTATCGGGTCCAGTACTTC
cdr3_aa: CATSSLGGQGRTRYRVQYF

d_call: -
clone_size: -
v_call: TRBV5-4
j_call: TRBJ2-5
cdr3_length: 13
cdr3_nt: TGTGCCGTCGGGGGAGGATTTCAAGGGTCCCAGTACTTC
cdr3_aa: CAVGGGFQGSQYF

d_call: -
clone_size: -
v_call: TRBV12-3/TRBV12-4
j_call: TRBJ1-5
cdr3_length: 13
cdr3_nt: TGTGCCAGCGGCCTCAGGCTAAATCAGCCCCAGCATTTT
cdr3_aa: CASGLRLNQPQHF

d_call: -
clone_size: once
v_call: TRBV7-7
j_call: TRBJ2-2
cdr3_length: 15
cdr3_nt: TGTGCCAGCAGCCGGGCTAGCAGAAACACCGGGGAGCTGTTTTTT
cdr3_aa: CASSRASRNTGELFF

d_call: -
clone_size: -
v_call: TRBV12-3/TRBV12-4
j_call: TRBJ1-2
cdr3_length: 11
cdr3_nt: TGTGCCAGCAGCCCAGGGGTCGGCTACACCTTC
cdr3_aa: CASSPGVGYTF

d_call: -
clone_size: -
v_call: TRBV27
j_call: TRBJ1-2
cdr3_length: 14
cdr3_nt: TGTGCCAGCAGTTTAAAGGGGTCGAACTATGGCTACACCTTC
cdr3_aa: CASSLKGSNYGYTF

d_call: TRBD1
clone_size: -
v_call: TRBV4-1
j_call: TRBJ1-1
cdr3_length: 16
cdr3_nt: TGCGCCAGCAGCCAAAAGACCGCCGACAGGGTAACTGAAGCTTTCTTT
cdr3_aa: CASSQKTADRVTEAFF

d_call: -
clone_size: -
v_call: TRBV18
j_call: TRBJ2-7
cdr3_length: 12
cdr3_nt: TGTGCCAGCTCACCCGTCACTTACGAGCAGTACTTC
cdr3_aa: CASSPVTYEQYF

d_call: -
clone_size: -
v_call: TRBV4-3
j_call: TRBJ2-3
cdr3_length: 17
cdr3_nt: TGCGCCAGCAGCCAAGACCCCCGGGACTTTCCTACAGATACGCAGTATTTT
cdr3_aa: CASSQDPRDFPTDTQYF

d_call: -
clone_size: few
v_call: TRBV6-5
j_call: TRBJ2-2
cdr3_length: 12
cdr3_nt: TGTGCCAGCGGTCTAGAAACCGGGGAGCTGTTTTTT
cdr3_aa: CASGLETGELFF

d_call: TRBD2
clone_size: -
v_call: TRBV7-9
j_call: TRBJ2-1
cdr3_length: 13
cdr3_nt: TGTGCCAGCAGCGGGCGGGAGGTGGGAGAGCAGTTCTTC
cdr3_aa: CASSGREVGEQFF

d_call: -
clone_size: -
v_call: TRBV29-1
j_call: TRBJ1-3
cdr3_length: 12
cdr3_nt: TGCAGCGTGGAGGAGGGGGGAAACACCATATATTTT
cdr3_aa: CSVEEGGNTIYF

d_call: -
clone_size: -
v_call: TRBV3-1/TRBV3-2
j_call: TRBJ2-1
cdr3_length: 10
cdr3_nt: TGTGCCAGCAGCTTCCAAGAGCAGTTCTTC
cdr3_aa: CASSFQEQFF

d_call: -
clone_size: -
v_call: TRBV6-4
j_call: TRBJ2-3
cdr3_length: 15
cdr3_nt: TGTGCCAGCAGTGCTTACAGCACTAGCACAGATACGCAGTATTTT
cdr3_aa: CASSAYSTSTDTQYF

d_call: -
clone_size: -
v_call: TRBV7-6
j_call: TRBJ1-1
cdr3_length: 16
cdr3_nt: TGTGCCAGCAGCCACGACGTTCAGAGAGGGAACACTGAAGCTTTCTTT
cdr3_aa: CASSHDVQRGNTEAFF

d_call: -
clone_size: once
v_call: TRBV5-1
j_call: TRBJ2-5
cdr3_length: 14
cdr3_nt: TGCGCCAGCACGGAGGGGGCGTTTCAAGAGACCCAGTACTTC
cdr3_aa: CASTEGAFQETQYF

d_call: -
clone_size: -
v_call: TRBV7-9
j_call: TRBJ1-2
cdr3_length: 13
cdr3_nt: TGTGCCAGCAGCTTACCAAGACAGTATGGCTACACCTTC
cdr3_aa: CASSLPRQYGYTF

d_call: TRBD1
clone_size: -
v_call: TRBV5-4
j_call: TRBJ1-4
cdr3_length: 12
cdr3_nt: TGTGCCAGCAGCTACGGGACAGCCCCTTTGTTTTTT
cdr3_aa: CASSYGTAPLFF

d_call: -
clone_size: -
v_call: TRBV27
j_call: TRBJ2-1
cdr3_length: 14
cdr3_nt: TGTGCCAGCAGTTTTCTGGGAGGAGACAATGAGCAGTTCTTC
cdr3_aa: CASSFLGGDNEQFF

d_call: -
clone_size: -
v_call: TRBV15
j_call: TRBJ2-7
cdr3_length: 14
cdr3_nt: TGTGCCACCAGCAGGATGACTGCAAGCTACGAGCAGTACTTC
cdr3_aa: CATSRMTASYEQYF

d_call: -
clone_size: -
v_call: TRBV30
j_call: TRBJ1-3
cdr3_length: 18
cdr3_nt: TGTGCCTGGAGTACCTCGGAGGGGCCCCTGGTGCGCGGAAACACCATATATTTT
cdr3_aa: CAWSTSEGPLVRGNTIYF

d_call: TRBD1
clone_size: -
v_call: TRBV2
j_call: TRBJ1-1
cdr3_length: 13
cdr3_nt: TGTGCCAGCCTCAGGGGGACGAACACTGAAGCTTTCTTT
cdr3_aa: CASLRGTNTEAFF

d_call: -
clone_size: -
v_call: TRBV2
j_call: TRBJ1-4
cdr3_length: 14
cdr3_nt: TGTGCCAGCAGTGAAGCGCTGGGGGGGGAAAAACTGTTTTTT
cdr3_aa: CASSEALGGEKLFF

d_call: -
clone_size: -
v_call: TRBV9
j_call: TRBJ2-3
cdr3_length: 14
cdr3_nt: TGTGCCAGCAGCGTAGCGCAGGGCTCAGATACGCAGTATTTT
cdr3_aa: CASSVAQGSDTQYF

d_call: TRBD1
clone_size: -
v_call: TRBV27
j_call: TRBJ1-5
cdr3_length: 15
cdr3_nt: TGTGCCAGCAGTTTGAGGCCAGGGGGAGATCAGCCCCAGCATTTT
cdr3_aa: CASSLRPGGDQPQHF

d_call: -
clone_size: -
v_call: TRBV19
j_call: TRBJ2-3
cdr3_length: 15
cdr3_nt: TGTGCCAGTAGTATACTTGTGGCTAGCACAGATACGCAGTATTTT
cdr3_aa: CASSILVASTDTQYF

d_call: TRBD1
clone_size: -
v_call: TRBV19
j_call: TRBJ2-2
cdr3_length: 16
cdr3_nt: TGTGCCAGTAGTATACTTCAGGGGGCGCCCCCCGGGGAGCTGTTTTTT
cdr3_aa: CASSILQGAPPGELFF

d_call: TRBD2
clone_size: once
v_call: TRBV30
j_call: TRBJ2-5
cdr3_length: 15
cdr3_nt: TGTGCCTGGAGTAACGGGGGAGGGCCGGGAGAGACCCAGTACTTC
cdr3_aa: CAWSNGGGPGETQYF

d_call: TRBD1
clone_size: -
v_call: TRBV2
j_call: TRBJ2-7
cdr3_length: 17
cdr3_nt: TGTGCCAGCAGTGAATCAAGTAGGGGCGGGACAGGCTACGAGCAGTACTTC
cdr3_aa: CASSESSRGGTGYEQYF